Listed below are T cell receptor beta chains from one sample, sequenced in a study of T cell responses to AZD1222 COVID-19 vaccine. Method: immunoSEQ multiplex PCR; TCRdb's copy keeps in-frame clones and lacks some. The repertoire holds about 150,000 clones, with around nine tenths as singletons. The sequencing used peripheral blood, collected 28 days after the second AZD1222 dose. These receptors were taken from an adult who received the AZD1222 COVID-19 vaccine. Both conserved end residues are part of each CDR3. A D gene is named only where the DNA matches it firmly. Size tells how often a clone was seen (once, few, many) or the class of an expanded clone, and some rows leave it out.

j_call: TRBJ2-6
d_call: .
v_call: TRBV27
clone_size: .
cdr3_nt: TGTGCCAGCATGGAGGGCCTTGGGGCCAACGTCCTGACTTTC
cdr3_aa: CASMEGLGANVLTF

j_call: TRBJ1-2
d_call: TRBD1
v_call: TRBV3-1/TRBV3-2
clone_size: few
cdr3_nt: TGTGCCAGCAGCCAAGATTGGAGGGGGCGCAACTATGGCTACACCTTC
cdr3_aa: CASSQDWRGRNYGYTF

j_call: TRBJ2-7
d_call: .
v_call: TRBV7-2
clone_size: .
cdr3_nt: TGTGCCAGCAGCTTAGCGGCTAGAGTAGGGGGCGAGCAGTACTTC
cdr3_aa: CASSLAARVGGEQYF

j_call: TRBJ2-3
d_call: TRBD2
v_call: TRBV6-5
clone_size: .
cdr3_nt: TGTGCCAGCAGTTACCATATAGCGGGAGATACGCAGTATTTT
cdr3_aa: CASSYHIAGDTQYF

j_call: TRBJ1-4
d_call: TRBD1
v_call: TRBV14
clone_size: .
cdr3_nt: TGTGCCAGCAGCCGCGGACAGGTTAATGAAAAACTGTTTTTT
cdr3_aa: CASSRGQVNEKLFF

j_call: TRBJ1-3
d_call: TRBD1
v_call: TRBV6-1
clone_size: .
cdr3_nt: TGTGCCAGCAGACCGGACAGGACCTCTGGAAACACCATATATTTT
cdr3_aa: CASRPDRTSGNTIYF

j_call: TRBJ2-6
d_call: TRBD1
v_call: TRBV6-4
clone_size: once
cdr3_nt: TGTGCCAGCAGGACAGGGGGGAGCTCTGGGGCCAACGTCCTGACTTTC
cdr3_aa: CASRTGGSSGANVLTF

j_call: TRBJ1-1
d_call: .
v_call: TRBV3-1/TRBV3-2
clone_size: .
cdr3_nt: TGTGCCAGCAGCCGTCCGGGGGGCTGGACTGAAGCTTTCTTT
cdr3_aa: CASSRPGGWTEAFF

j_call: TRBJ2-1
d_call: .
v_call: TRBV19
clone_size: .
cdr3_nt: TGTGCCAGTAGTATAGGCGCAAGCTACTACAATGAGCAGTTCTTC
cdr3_aa: CASSIGASYYNEQFF

j_call: TRBJ1-3
d_call: .
v_call: TRBV29-1
clone_size: .
cdr3_nt: TGCAGCGCAATACAGGGCTCTGGAAACACCATATATTTT
cdr3_aa: CSAIQGSGNTIYF

j_call: TRBJ2-7
d_call: TRBD1
v_call: TRBV2
clone_size: .
cdr3_nt: TGTGCCATCGAACTCCGGGACAGGCCTAGCTACGAGCAGTACTTC
cdr3_aa: CAIELRDRPSYEQYF

j_call: TRBJ1-1
d_call: .
v_call: TRBV12-3/TRBV12-4
clone_size: .
cdr3_nt: TGTGCCAGCAGTTTACTGGCTGAAGCTTTCTTT
cdr3_aa: CASSLLAEAFF

j_call: TRBJ1-1
d_call: .
v_call: TRBV6-5
clone_size: .
cdr3_nt: TGTGCCAGCAGTTCCACAGGGTCGAACACTGAAGCTTTCTTT
cdr3_aa: CASSSTGSNTEAFF

j_call: TRBJ2-5
d_call: .
v_call: TRBV5-1
clone_size: .
cdr3_nt: TGCGCCAGCAGCTTGGGCAGCCCCCAAGAGACCCAGTACTTC
cdr3_aa: CASSLGSPQETQYF

j_call: TRBJ1-2
d_call: .
v_call: TRBV3-1/TRBV3-2
clone_size: .
cdr3_nt: TGTGCCAGCAGCCAAGCCGAGAAGTATGGCTACACCTTC
cdr3_aa: CASSQAEKYGYTF

j_call: TRBJ2-5
d_call: .
v_call: TRBV7-9
clone_size: .
cdr3_nt: TGTGCCAGCTTGCGGGAAATACAAGAGACCCAGTACTTC
cdr3_aa: CASLREIQETQYF

j_call: TRBJ1-3
d_call: TRBD1
v_call: TRBV5-1
clone_size: .
cdr3_nt: TGCGCCAGCAGCCAAGAAGTTGGGACAGCTGGAAACACCATATATTTT
cdr3_aa: CASSQEVGTAGNTIYF

j_call: TRBJ2-5
d_call: TRBD2
v_call: TRBV6-5
clone_size: .
cdr3_nt: TGTGCCAGCAGTAATCTAGCGGGGGGGCAAGAGACCCAGTACTTC
cdr3_aa: CASSNLAGGQETQYF

j_call: TRBJ1-3
d_call: TRBD1
v_call: TRBV5-1
clone_size: .
cdr3_nt: TGCGCCAGCAGCTTGGGGACAGGGAGCGGTGGAAACACCATATATTTT
cdr3_aa: CASSLGTGSGGNTIYF

j_call: TRBJ2-2
d_call: .
v_call: TRBV12-3/TRBV12-4
clone_size: .
cdr3_nt: TGTGCCAGCAGTACCCAGCGGACCGGGGAGCTGTTTTTT
cdr3_aa: CASSTQRTGELFF

j_call: TRBJ2-3
d_call: .
v_call: TRBV6-5
clone_size: .
cdr3_nt: TGTGCCAGCAAGACGGACGCCGGAGGACGTACGCAGTATTTT
cdr3_aa: CASKTDAGGRTQYF

j_call: TRBJ2-7
d_call: TRBD1
v_call: TRBV4-2
clone_size: medium-sized
cdr3_nt: TGTGCCAGCTCCGGTGGGGACAGGGGGTACGAGCAGTACTTC
cdr3_aa: CASSGGDRGYEQYF

j_call: TRBJ2-1
d_call: TRBD2
v_call: TRBV27
clone_size: .
cdr3_nt: TGTGCCAGCAGGACTAGCTCCAATGAGCAGTTCTTC
cdr3_aa: CASRTSSNEQFF

j_call: TRBJ1-1
d_call: .
v_call: TRBV5-1
clone_size: .
cdr3_nt: TGCGCCAGCAGCTTGTCAAGGGGGACTGAAGCTTTCTTT
cdr3_aa: CASSLSRGTEAFF

j_call: TRBJ2-3
d_call: .
v_call: TRBV4-2
clone_size: .
cdr3_nt: TGTGCCAGCAGCCCACCCGAGAGCACAGATACGCAGTATTTT
cdr3_aa: CASSPPESTDTQYF

j_call: TRBJ1-2
d_call: .
v_call: TRBV5-4
clone_size: .
cdr3_nt: TGTGCCAGCAGCTTGGACAATAACTATGGCTACACCTTC
cdr3_aa: CASSLDNNYGYTF